The clone carrying this TCR beta chain was observed a handful of times. Its antigen is still unknown. The data stem from a study of post-analysis software for immune sequencing data. General observations from the study: Comparison of patients with controls showed about 5 TRBV segments more frequent in patients, TRBV5-6, TRBV5-1 and TRBV20-1 among them.

Incorporated into the TCR beta cDNA libraries were unique molecular identifiers, which served to reduce PCR and sequencing biases. TCRdb re-called the PCR reads with MiXCR, one entry per CDR3 protein. The sample lists hundreds of thousands of distinct CDR3 sequences, around 40% occurring once. Germline CDR1 is SNHLY and CDR2 is FYNNEI. J lost 5 bases, V lost 6 bases, and 10 bases had no gene match. CDR3 length: 15 amino acids. The specimen sequenced was blood. J is TRBJ2-7 and V is TRBV2, with TRBD1 matching 10 bases. This sequence originates from a girl between 5 and 17 years old with multiple sclerosis. CDR3 DNA: TGTGCCAGCAGGCAGCCCGGGACAGGGGTCCACGAGCAGTACTTC. This codes for CASRQPGTGVHEQYF.